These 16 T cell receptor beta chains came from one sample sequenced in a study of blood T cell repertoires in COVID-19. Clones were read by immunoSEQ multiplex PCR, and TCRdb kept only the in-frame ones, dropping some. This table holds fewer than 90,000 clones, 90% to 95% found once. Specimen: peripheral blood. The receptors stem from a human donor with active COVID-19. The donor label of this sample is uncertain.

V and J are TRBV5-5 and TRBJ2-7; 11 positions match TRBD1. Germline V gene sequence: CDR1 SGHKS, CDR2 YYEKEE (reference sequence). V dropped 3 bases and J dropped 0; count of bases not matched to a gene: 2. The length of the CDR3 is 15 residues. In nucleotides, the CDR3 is TGTGCCAGCAGCTCCGGACAGGGGGCCTCCTACGAGCAGTACTTC. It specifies CASSSGQGASYEQYF. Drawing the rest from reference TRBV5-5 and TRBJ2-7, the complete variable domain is DAGVTQSPTHLIKTRGQQVTLRCSPISGHKSVSWYQQVLGQGPQFIFQYYEKEERGRGNFPDRFSARQFPNYSSELNVNALLLGDSALYLCASSSGQGASYEQYFGPGTRLTVT.

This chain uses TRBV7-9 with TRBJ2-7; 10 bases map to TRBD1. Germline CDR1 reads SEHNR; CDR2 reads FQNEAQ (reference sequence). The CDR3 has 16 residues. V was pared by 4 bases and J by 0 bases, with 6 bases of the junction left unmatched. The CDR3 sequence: CASSWWTGGFSYEQYF. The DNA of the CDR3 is TGTGCCAGCAGCTGGTGGACAGGGGGTTTCTCCTACGAGCAGTACTTC. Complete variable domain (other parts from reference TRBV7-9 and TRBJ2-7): DTGVSQNPRHKITKRGQNVTFRCDPISEHNRLYWYRQTLGQGPEFLTYFQNEAQLEKSRLLSDRFSAERPKGSFSTLEIQRTEQGDSAMYLCASSWWTGGFSYEQYFGPGTRLTVT.

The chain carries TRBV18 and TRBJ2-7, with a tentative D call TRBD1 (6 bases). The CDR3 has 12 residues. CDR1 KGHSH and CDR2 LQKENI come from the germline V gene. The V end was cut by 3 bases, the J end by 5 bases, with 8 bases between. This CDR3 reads CASSPGTNEQYF. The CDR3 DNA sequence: TGTGCCAGCTCACCTGGGACAAACGAGCAGTACTTC.

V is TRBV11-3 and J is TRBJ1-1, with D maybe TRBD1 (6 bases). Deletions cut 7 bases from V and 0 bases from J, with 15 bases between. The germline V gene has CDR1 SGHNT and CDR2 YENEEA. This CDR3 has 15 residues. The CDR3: CASTRGGRMNTEAFF. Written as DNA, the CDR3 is TGTGCCAGCACAAGAGGGGGTCGGATGAACACTGAAGCTTTCTTT. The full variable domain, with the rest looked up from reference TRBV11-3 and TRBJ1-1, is EAGVVQSPRYKIIEKKQPVAFWCNPISGHNTLYWYLQNLGQGPELLIRYENEEAVDDSQLPKDRFSAERLKGVDSTLKIQPAELGDSAVYLCASTRGGRMNTEAFFGQGTRLTVV.

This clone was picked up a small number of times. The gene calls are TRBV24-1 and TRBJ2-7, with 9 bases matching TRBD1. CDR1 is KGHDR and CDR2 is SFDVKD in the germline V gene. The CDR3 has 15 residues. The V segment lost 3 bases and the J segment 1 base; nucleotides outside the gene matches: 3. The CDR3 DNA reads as TGTGCCACCAGTGATGCCGGGACAGGGTCCTACGAGCAGTACTTC. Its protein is CATSDAGTGSYEQYF.

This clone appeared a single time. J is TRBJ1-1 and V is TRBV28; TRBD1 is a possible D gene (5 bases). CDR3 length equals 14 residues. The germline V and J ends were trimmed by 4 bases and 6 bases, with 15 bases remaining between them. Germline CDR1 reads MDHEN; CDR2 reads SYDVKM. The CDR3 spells CASSYRPHGAEAFF. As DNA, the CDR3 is TGTGCCAGCAGTTACAGGCCGCATGGGGCTGAAGCTTTCTTT.

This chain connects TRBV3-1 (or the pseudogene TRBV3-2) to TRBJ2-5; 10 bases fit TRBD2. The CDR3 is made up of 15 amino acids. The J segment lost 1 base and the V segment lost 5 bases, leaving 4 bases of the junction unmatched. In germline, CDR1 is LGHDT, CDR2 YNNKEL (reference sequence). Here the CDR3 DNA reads TGTGCCAGCAGCTGGACTAGCGGTCTCCAAGAGACCCAGTACTTC. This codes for CASSWTSGLQETQYF.

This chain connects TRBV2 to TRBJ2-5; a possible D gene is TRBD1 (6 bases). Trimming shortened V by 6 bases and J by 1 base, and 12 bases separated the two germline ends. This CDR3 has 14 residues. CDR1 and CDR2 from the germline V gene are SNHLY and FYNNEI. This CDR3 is CASSVQGTQETQYF. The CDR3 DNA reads TGTGCCAGCAGCGTACAGGGTACCCAAGAGACCCAGTACTTC.

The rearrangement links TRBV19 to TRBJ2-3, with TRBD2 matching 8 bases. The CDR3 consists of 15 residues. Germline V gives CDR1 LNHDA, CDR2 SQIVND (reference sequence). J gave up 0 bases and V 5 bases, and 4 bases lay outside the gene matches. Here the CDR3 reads CASSPRGVSTDTQYF. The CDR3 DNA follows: TGTGCCAGTAGTCCGCGGGGGGTGAGCACAGATACGCAGTATTTT.

CDR3 coding DNA: TGTGCCAGCAGCCAGCTCAGGTTCTCCTACAATGAGCAGTTCTTC. This translates into CASSQLRFSYNEQFF. This rearrangement joins TRBV7-2 to TRBJ2-1; the D is unclear. V was clipped by 5 bases and J by 0 bases, with 11 bases between them. This CDR3 contains 15 residues. Germline assignment: CDR1 SGHTA and CDR2 FQGNSA. The full variable domain, in which reference TRBV7-2 and TRBJ2-1 provide the parts outside the CDR3, is GAGVSQSPSNKVTEKGKDVELRCDPISGHTALYWYRQSLGQGLEFLIYFQGNSAPDKSGLPSDRFSAERTGGSVSTLTIQRTQQEDSAVYLCASSQLRFSYNEQFFGPGTRLTVL.

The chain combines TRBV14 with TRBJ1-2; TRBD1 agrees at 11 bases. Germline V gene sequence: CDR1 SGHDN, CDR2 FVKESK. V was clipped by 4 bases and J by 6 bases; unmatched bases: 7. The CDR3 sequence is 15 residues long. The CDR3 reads CASSRTGGFMDGYTF. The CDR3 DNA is TGTGCCAGCAGCCGGACAGGGGGCTTTATGGATGGCTACACCTTC.

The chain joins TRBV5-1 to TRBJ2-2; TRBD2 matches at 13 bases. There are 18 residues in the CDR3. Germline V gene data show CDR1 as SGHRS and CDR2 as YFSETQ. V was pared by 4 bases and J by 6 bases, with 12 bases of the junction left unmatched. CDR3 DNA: TGCGCCAGCAGCCTAGGACTAGCGGGGGTACCGGGACCCGGGGAGCTGTTTTTT. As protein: CASSLGLAGVPGPGELFF.

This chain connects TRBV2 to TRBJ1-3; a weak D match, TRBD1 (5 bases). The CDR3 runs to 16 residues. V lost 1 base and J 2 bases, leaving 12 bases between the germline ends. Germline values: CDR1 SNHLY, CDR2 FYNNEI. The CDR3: CASSEVGGSPGNTIYF. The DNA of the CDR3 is TGTGCCAGCAGTGAAGTGGGGGGGTCCCCTGGAAACACCATATATTTT.

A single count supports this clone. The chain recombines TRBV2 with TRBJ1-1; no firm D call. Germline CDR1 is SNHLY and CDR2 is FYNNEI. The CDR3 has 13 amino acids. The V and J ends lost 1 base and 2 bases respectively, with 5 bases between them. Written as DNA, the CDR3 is TGTGCCAGCAGTGAAGAGCTTAACACTGAAGCTTTCTTT. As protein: CASSEELNTEAFF.

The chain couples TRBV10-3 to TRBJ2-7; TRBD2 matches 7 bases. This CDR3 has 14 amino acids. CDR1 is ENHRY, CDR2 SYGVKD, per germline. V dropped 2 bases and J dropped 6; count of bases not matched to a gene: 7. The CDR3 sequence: CAISELSGGGEQYF. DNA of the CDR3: TGTGCCATCAGTGAGCTTTCGGGGGGAGGCGAGCAGTACTTC.

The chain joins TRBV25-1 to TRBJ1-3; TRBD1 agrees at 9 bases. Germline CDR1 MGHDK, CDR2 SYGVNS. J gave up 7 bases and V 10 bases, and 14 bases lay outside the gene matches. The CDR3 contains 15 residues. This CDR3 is CATGLTGGMGNTIYF. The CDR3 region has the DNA TGTGCCACCGGGCTTACAGGGGGCATGGGGAACACCATATATTTT.